Below, 18 T cell receptor beta chains from the same sample are listed, as sequenced in a study of cytomegalovirus exposure and HLA in healthy donors. The PCR had 60 Vbeta and 13 Jbeta primers. This table comes from immunoSEQ multiplex PCR, and its TCRdb copy is limited to in-frame clones, with some not included. Here the sample spans around 120,000 clones, around 80% being singletons. Sequences were obtained from PBMCs. The source of these receptors is a boy between 2 and 15 years old in good health and CMV-seronegative.

The CDR3 spells CASSSQGGQSSYNSPLHF. CDR3 coding DNA: TGTGCCAGCTCATCCCAGGGGGGACAGAGCTCCTATAATTCACCCCTCCACTTT. V usage is TRBV18 and J usage is TRBJ1-6, with 7 positions matching TRBD1. With V trimmed by 5 bases and J by 0 bases, 10 bases remained unmatched. The CDR3 is 18 residues long. Germline lookup yields CDR1 KGHSH and CDR2 LQKENI.

The chain is built from TRBV18 and TRBJ2-1; tentative D call: TRBD1 (5 bases). The CDR3 has 15 residues. V shed 3 bases and J shed 0 bases, with 9 bases lying between them. Germline V gene sequence: CDR1 KGHSH, CDR2 LQKENI. CDR3 nucleotides: TGTGCCAGCTCACCGAGAGACAGCTCCTACAATGAGCAGTTCTTC. Translation gives CASSPRDSSYNEQFF.

The chain employs TRBV6-1 and TRBJ2-7, with TRBD1 identical over 8 bases. Trimming removed 5 bases from V and 0 bases from J; junction bases left unmatched: 6. Germline V gene sequence: CDR1 MNHNS, CDR2 SASEGT. This CDR3 comprises 15 residues. DNA for the CDR3: TGTGCCAGCAGTTTCACAGGGGGGACCTCCTACGAGCAGTACTTC. This gives the protein CASSFTGGTSYEQYF.

This clone was detected only once. The chain has TRBV27 and TRBJ1-1, with 8 bases matching TRBD1. The CDR3 runs 13 residues. With 4 bases clipped from V and 10 bases from J, the junction kept 8 bases outside the gene matches. Germline V CDR1 and CDR2: MNHEY, SMNVEV (reference sequence). CDR3 bases: TGTGCCAGCAGTTCCCGACAGGGGAACGCAGCTTTCTTT. Its protein product is CASSSRQGNAAFF.

The chain employs TRBV5-1 and TRBJ1-5; D call uncertain. Per the germline V gene, CDR1 is SGHRS and CDR2 is YFSETQ. This CDR3 region has 14 residues. V lost 0 bases and J 7 bases, leaving 11 bases between the germline ends. The CDR3 is CASSLGTDGQPQHF. The CDR3 DNA reads TGCGCCAGCAGCTTGGGTACAGATGGACAGCCCCAGCATTTT.

The chain employs TRBV10-3 and TRBJ2-7; TRBD1 matches at 7 bases. V lost 6 bases to trimming and J lost 3 bases; unmatched junction nucleotides: 5. Per the germline V gene, CDR1 is ENHRY and CDR2 is SYGVKD. This CDR3 is 13 amino acids long. This CDR3 is CAIRGTEVYEQYF. CDR3 coding DNA: TGTGCCATCAGGGGGACAGAAGTCTACGAGCAGTACTTC.

The genes are TRBV4-3 and TRBJ2-7; TRBD1 matches at 9 bases. V shed 1 base, J shed 4 bases, and the junction held 5 bases outside the gene matches. CDR3 length equals 15 residues. CDR1 and CDR2 from the germline V gene are LGHNA and YSLEER. In DNA form, the CDR3 reads TGCGCCAGCAGCCAAGGGGACAGGGTTGGGTACGAGCAGTACTTC. Translating it yields CASSQGDRVGYEQYF.

This sequence joins TRBV5-8 and TRBJ1-2; 11 bases fit TRBD1. The V gene's germline CDR1 is SGHTS and CDR2 YDEGEE. Losses at the gene ends were 2 bases for V and 8 bases for J; bases not matched to a gene: 20. This CDR3 region has 19 residues. Written as DNA, the CDR3 is TGTGCCAGCAGCTTAACCCGGCAGGACAGGGGGCGGCTAACGGGAGGCTACACCTTC. Translated: CASSLTRQDRGRLTGGYTF.

The chain recombines TRBV19 with TRBJ1-1; TRBD1 aligns across 7 bases. From germline, CDR1 is LNHDA and CDR2 SQIVND (reference sequence). V trimming: 6 bases; J trimming: 0 bases; junction bases outside the gene matches: 4. The CDR3 sequence is 14 residues long. CDR3 nucleotide sequence: TGTGCCAGTAGCCCGGGACAGTTGAACACTGAAGCTTTCTTT. As protein: CASSPGQLNTEAFF.

The chain combines TRBV19 with TRBJ1-2, with TRBD1 matching 8 bases. The CDR3 has 15 residues. CDR1 and CDR2 (germline): LNHDA, SQIVND (reference sequence). The V segment lost 3 bases and the J segment 8 bases; nucleotides outside the gene matches: 11. DNA for the CDR3: TGTGCCAGTAGTATGGCCCCAACAGGGGGGGAAGGCTACACCTTC. It encodes CASSMAPTGGEGYTF.

This chain joins TRBV14 and TRBJ2-7, with 9 bases fitting TRBD1. This CDR3 comprises 14 residues. CDR1 and CDR2 (germline): SGHDN, FVKESK. Unmatched junction bases numbered 7, after V lost 4 bases and J lost 6 bases. The CDR3 coding sequence is TGTGCCAGCAGCCCCCTACAGGGGGCGGGCGAGCAGTACTTC. Its translation is CASSPLQGAGEQYF.

V and J are TRBV2 and TRBJ2-2, with 8 nucleotides matching TRBD2. With 6 bases clipped from V and 5 bases from J, the junction kept 11 bases outside the gene matches. Looked up from germline, CDR1 is SNHLY and CDR2 is FYNNEI. CDR3 length equals 16 residues. The CDR3 DNA reads TGTGCCAGCAGAGGGGCCGGGACTAGAATTACCGGGGAGCTGTTTTTT. Protein: CASRGAGTRITGELFF.

The gene calls are TRBV6-1 and TRBJ1-4; the D is unclear. Per germline, CDR1 MNHNS and CDR2 SASEGT. CDR3 size: 14 residues. V lost 4 bases and J lost 5, with 11 bases in between. The CDR3 protein is CASSAGNGNEKLFF. As DNA, the CDR3 is TGTGCCAGCAGTGCCGGGAATGGCAATGAAAAACTGTTTTTT.

V gene TRBV9 combines with J gene TRBJ1-2; 9 bases agree with TRBD1. This CDR3 is built from 13 residues. V was clipped by 4 bases and J by 8 bases; unmatched bases: 6. Per germline, CDR1 SGDLS and CDR2 YYNGEE. The CDR3 loop reads CASSQGTGNGYTF. The CDR3 coding sequence is TGTGCCAGCAGCCAAGGGACAGGGAACGGCTACACCTTC.

V and J are TRBV6-1 and TRBJ2-1; D call uncertain. Trimming pared 2 bases from V and 4 bases from J, leaving 21 bases between. Looked up from germline, CDR1 is MNHNS and CDR2 is SASEGT. The CDR3 spans 18 residues. Here the CDR3 DNA reads TGTGCCAGCAGTGAAACCCCCCCCGGCGGAATCACTTACAATGAGCAGTTCTTC. It encodes CASSETPPGGITYNEQFF.

The J gene is TRBJ1-1, the V gene TRBV7-9, with unresolved D. The CDR3 spans 13 residues. Germline loops: CDR1 SEHNR, CDR2 FQNEAQ (reference sequence). V shed 1 base and J shed 3 bases, with 6 bases lying between them. In DNA form, the CDR3 reads TGTGCCAGCAGCTTAGGCGTCGACACTGAAGCTTTCTTT. Translated: CASSLGVDTEAFF.

As DNA, the CDR3 is TGTGCCAGCAGCTTAGGACTAGCGGGGGGGTACAATGAGCAGTTCTTC. It encodes CASSLGLAGGYNEQFF. The genes are TRBV7-2 and TRBJ2-1; 14 nucleotides line up with TRBD2. Trimming at V came to 1 base and at J to 4 bases, leaving 0 bases not matched to a gene. Germline loops: CDR1 SGHTA, CDR2 FQGNSA. The CDR3 runs to 16 residues. The whole variable domain, filled in from reference TRBV7-2 and TRBJ2-1, reads GAGVSQSPSNKVTEKGKDVELRCDPISGHTALYWYRQSLGQGLEFLIYFQGNSAPDKSGLPSDRFSAERTGGSVSTLTIQRTQQEDSAVYLCASSLGLAGGYNEQFFGPGTRLTVL.

This clone is a singleton in its sample. The chain links TRBV19 to TRBJ2-1; 10 bases match TRBD2. The CDR3 sequence is 15 residues long. CDR1 and CDR2 (germline): LNHDA, SQIVND (reference sequence). The ends lost 5 bases at V and 9 bases at J; junction bases unmatched: 10. Written as DNA, the CDR3 is TGTGCCAGTAGTCCCGTTAGCGGGGGGCTCAGTGAGCAGTTCTTC. Translation gives CASSPVSGGLSEQFF.